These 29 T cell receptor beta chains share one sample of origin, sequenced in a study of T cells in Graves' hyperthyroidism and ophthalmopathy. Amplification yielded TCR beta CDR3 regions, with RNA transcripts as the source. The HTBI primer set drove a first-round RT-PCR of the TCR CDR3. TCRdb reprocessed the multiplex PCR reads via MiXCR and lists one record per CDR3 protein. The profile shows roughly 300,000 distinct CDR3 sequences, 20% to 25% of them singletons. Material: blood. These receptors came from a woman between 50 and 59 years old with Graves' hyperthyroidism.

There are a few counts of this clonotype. CDR3 in amino acids: CSARGGTVDTEAFF. CDR3 sequence (DNA): TGCAGTGCTAGAGGTGGGACAGTCGATACTGAAGCTTTCTTT. The chain links TRBV20-1 to TRBJ1-1; 7 nucleotides agree with TRBD1. V was clipped by 1 base and J by 5 bases; unmatched bases: 7. This CDR3 is built from 14 residues. From germline, CDR1 is DFQATT and CDR2 SNEGSKA (reference sequence).

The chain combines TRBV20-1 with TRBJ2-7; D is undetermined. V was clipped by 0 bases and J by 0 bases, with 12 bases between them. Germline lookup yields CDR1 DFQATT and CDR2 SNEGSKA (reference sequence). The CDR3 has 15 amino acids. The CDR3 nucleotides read TGCAGTGCTAGAGATCTGTTGGAGTTCTCCTACGAGCAGTACTTC. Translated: CSARDLLEFSYEQYF.

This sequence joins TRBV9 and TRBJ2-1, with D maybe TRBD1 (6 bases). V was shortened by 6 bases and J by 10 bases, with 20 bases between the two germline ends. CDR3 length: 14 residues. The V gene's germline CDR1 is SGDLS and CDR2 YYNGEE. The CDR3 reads CASNLGDRRFEQFF. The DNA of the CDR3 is TGTGCCAGCAACCTGGGAGACAGGAGGTTCGAGCAGTTCTTC.

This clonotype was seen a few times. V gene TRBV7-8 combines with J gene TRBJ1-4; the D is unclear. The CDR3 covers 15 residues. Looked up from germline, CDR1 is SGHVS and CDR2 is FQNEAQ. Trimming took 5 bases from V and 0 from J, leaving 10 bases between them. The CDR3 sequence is CASSPRRATNEKLFF. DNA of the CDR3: TGTGCCAGCAGCCCCCGTAGAGCAACTAATGAAAAACTGTTTTTT.

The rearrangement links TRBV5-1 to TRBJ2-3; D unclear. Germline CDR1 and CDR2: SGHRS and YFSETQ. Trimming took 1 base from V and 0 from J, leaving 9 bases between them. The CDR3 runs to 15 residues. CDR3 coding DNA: TGCGCCAGCAGCTTGTGGGGAACTAGCACAGATACGCAGTATTTT. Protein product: CASSLWGTSTDTQYF. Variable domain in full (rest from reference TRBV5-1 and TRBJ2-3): KAGVTQTPRYLIKTRGQQVTLSCSPISGHRSVSWYQQTPGQGLQFLFEYFSETQRNKGNFPGRFSGRQFSNSRSEMNVSTLELGDSALYLCASSLWGTSTDTQYFGPGTRLTVL.

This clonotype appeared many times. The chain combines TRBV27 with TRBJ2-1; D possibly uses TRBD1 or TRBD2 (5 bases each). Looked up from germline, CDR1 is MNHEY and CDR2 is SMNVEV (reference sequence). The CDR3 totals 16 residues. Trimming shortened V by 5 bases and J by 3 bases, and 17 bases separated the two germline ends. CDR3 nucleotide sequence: TGTGCCAGCAGTCCCTCTTCGACAGACTACTACAATGAGCAGTTCTTC. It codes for CASSPSSTDYYNEQFF.

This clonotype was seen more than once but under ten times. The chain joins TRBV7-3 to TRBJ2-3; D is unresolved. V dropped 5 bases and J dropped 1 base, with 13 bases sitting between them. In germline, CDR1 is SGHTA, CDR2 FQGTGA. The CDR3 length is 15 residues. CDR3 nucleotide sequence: TGTGCCAGCAGCATAGCTGGCTCGGGCACAGATACGCAGTATTTT. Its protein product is CASSIAGSGTDTQYF.

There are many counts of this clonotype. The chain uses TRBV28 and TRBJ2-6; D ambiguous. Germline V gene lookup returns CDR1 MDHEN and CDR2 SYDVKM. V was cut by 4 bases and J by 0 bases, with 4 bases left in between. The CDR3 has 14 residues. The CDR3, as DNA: TGTGCCAGCAGTTCGGTCTCTGGGGCCAACGTCCTGACTTTC. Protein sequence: CASSSVSGANVLTF.

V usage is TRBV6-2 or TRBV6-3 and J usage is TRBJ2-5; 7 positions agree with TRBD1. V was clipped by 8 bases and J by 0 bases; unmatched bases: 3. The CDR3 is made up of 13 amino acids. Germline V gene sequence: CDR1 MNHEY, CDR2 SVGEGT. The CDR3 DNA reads TGTGCCAGCCTTGACAGGGACCAAGAGACCCAGTACTTC. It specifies CASLDRDQETQYF.

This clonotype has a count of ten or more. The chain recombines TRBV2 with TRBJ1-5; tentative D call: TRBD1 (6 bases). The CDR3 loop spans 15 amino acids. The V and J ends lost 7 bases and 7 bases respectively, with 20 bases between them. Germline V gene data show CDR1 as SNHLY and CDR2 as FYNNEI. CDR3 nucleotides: TGTGCCAGCACGCTTGAGGCAGGGGCGGGACAGCCCCAGCATTTT. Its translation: CASTLEAGAGQPQHF. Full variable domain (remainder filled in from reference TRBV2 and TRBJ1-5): EPEVTQTPSHQVTQMGQEVILRCVPISNHLYFYWYRQILGQKVEFLVSFYNNEISEKSEIFDDQFSVERPDGSNFTLKIRSTKLEDSAMYFCASTLEAGAGQPQHFGDGTRLSIL.

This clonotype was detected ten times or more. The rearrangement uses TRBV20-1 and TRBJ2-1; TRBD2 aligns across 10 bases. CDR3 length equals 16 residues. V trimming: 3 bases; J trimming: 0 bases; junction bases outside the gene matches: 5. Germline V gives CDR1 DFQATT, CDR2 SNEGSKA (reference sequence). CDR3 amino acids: CSASSVAGGSYNEQFF. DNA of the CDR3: TGCAGTGCTAGTTCCGTAGCGGGGGGCTCCTACAATGAGCAGTTCTTC.

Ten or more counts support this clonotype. The CDR3 protein is CASSFDLNTEAFF. CDR3 sequence (DNA): TGCGCCAGCAGCTTTGACTTAAACACTGAAGCTTTCTTT. The genes are TRBV5-1 and TRBJ1-1; D not resolved. The length of the CDR3 is 13 residues. The germline gives CDR1 SGHRS, CDR2 YFSETQ. V lost 2 bases, J lost 2 bases, and 7 bases lay in between.

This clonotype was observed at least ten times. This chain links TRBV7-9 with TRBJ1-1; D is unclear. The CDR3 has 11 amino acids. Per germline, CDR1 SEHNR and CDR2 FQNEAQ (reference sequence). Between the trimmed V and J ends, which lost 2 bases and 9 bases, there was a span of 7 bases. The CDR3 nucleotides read TGTGCCAGCAGCTTAAAGCTGAAAGCTTTCTTT. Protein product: CASSLKLKAFF.

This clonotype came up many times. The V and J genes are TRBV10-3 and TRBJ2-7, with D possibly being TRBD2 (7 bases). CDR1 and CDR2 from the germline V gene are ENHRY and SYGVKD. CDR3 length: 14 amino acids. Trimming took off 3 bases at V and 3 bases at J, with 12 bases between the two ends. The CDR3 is CAISDGGRDYEQYF. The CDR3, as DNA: TGTGCCATCAGTGACGGGGGGCGGGACTACGAGCAGTACTTC.

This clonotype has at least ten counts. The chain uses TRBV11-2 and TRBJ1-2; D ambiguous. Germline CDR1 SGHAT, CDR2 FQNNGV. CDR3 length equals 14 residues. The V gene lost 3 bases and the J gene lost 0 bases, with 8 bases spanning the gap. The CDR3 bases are TGTGCCAGCAGCTTTGGGGTCACTAACTATGGCTACACCTTC. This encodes CASSFGVTNYGYTF.

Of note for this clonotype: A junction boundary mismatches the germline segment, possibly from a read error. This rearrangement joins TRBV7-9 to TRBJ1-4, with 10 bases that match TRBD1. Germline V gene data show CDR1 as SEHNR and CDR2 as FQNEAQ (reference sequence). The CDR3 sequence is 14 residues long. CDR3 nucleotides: TGTGCCAACAGCCCGACAGGGGGCGATGAAAAACTGTTTTTT. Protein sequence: CANSPTGGDEKLFF.

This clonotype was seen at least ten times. The CDR3 is CASRSEKTHYNEQFF. DNA of the CDR3: TGTGCCAGCCGCAGTGAGAAGACACACTACAATGAGCAGTTCTTC. This rearrangement joins TRBV6-2 or TRBV6-3 to TRBJ2-1; D gene uncertain. The V gene's germline CDR1 is MNHEY and CDR2 SVGEGT. V gave up 8 bases and J gave up 3 bases, with 17 bases separating them. The CDR3 loop spans 15 amino acids.

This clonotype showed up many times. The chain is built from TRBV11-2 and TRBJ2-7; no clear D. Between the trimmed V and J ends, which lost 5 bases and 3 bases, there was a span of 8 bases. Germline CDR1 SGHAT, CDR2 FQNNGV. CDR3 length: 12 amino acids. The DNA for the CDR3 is TGTGCCAGCAGCCGGAACTACTACGAGCAGTACTTC. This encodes CASSRNYYEQYF.

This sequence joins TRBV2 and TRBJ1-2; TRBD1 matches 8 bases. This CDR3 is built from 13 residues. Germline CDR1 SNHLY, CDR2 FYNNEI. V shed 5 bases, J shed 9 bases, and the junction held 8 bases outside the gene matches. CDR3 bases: TGTGCCAGCAGTCGGACAGGGAGTCGTCGCTACACCTTC. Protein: CASSRTGSRRYTF.

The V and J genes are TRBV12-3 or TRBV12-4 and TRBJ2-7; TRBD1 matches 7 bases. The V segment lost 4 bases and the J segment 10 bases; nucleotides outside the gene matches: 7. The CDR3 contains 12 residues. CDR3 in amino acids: CASSYGTEEQYF. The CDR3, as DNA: TGTGCCAGCAGTTACGGGACAGAAGAACAGTACTTC.

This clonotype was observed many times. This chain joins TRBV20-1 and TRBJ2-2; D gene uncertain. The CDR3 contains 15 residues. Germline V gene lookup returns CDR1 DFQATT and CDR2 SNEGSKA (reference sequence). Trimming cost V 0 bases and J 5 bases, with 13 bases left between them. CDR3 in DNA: TGCAGTGCTAGAGATTTTTTGGGCGAAACCGGGGAGCTGTTTTTT. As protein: CSARDFLGETGELFF.

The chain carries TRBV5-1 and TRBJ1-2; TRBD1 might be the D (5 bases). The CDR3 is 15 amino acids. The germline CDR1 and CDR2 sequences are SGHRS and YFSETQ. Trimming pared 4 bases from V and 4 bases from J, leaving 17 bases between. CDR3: CASSPGGGNFYGYTF. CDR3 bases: TGCGCCAGCAGCCCCGGGGGGGGAAACTTCTATGGCTACACCTTC.

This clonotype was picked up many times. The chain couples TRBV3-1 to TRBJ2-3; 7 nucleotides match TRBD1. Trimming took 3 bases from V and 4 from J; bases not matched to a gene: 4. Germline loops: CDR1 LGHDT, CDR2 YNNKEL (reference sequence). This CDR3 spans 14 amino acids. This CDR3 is CASSHFQGADTQYF. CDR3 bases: TGTGCCAGCAGCCATTTCCAGGGGGCAGATACGCAGTATTTT.

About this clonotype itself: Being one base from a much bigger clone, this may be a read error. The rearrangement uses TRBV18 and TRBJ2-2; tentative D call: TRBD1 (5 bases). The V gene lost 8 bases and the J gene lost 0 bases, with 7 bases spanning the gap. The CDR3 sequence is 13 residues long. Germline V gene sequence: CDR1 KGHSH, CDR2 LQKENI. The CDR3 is CASPGTNTGELFF. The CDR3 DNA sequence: TGTGCCAGCCCAGGGACGAACACCGGGGAGCTGTTTTTT.

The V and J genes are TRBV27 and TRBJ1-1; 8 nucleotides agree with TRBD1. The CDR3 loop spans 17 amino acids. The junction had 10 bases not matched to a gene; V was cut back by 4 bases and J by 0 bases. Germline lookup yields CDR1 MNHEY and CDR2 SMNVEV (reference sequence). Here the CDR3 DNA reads TGTGCCAGCAGTTCCCCGACAGGGGCCAACATGAACACTGAAGCTTTCTTT. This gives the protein CASSSPTGANMNTEAFF.

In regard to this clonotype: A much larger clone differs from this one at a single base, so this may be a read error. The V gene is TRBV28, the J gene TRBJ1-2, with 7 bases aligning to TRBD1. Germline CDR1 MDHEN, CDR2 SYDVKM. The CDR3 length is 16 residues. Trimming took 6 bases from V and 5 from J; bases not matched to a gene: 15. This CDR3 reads CASRTETGSLGYGYTF. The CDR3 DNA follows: TGTGCCAGCAGAACCGAGACAGGGAGCCTGGGGTATGGCTACACCTTC.

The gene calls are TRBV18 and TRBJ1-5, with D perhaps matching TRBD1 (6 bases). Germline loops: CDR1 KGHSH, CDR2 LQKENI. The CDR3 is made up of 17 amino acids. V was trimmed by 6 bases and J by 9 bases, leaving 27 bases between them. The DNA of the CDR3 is TGTGCCAGCTCTACCGGGGGGCCGGGACACCGGGTTGTGCCCCAGCATTTT. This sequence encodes CASSTGGPGHRVVPQHF.

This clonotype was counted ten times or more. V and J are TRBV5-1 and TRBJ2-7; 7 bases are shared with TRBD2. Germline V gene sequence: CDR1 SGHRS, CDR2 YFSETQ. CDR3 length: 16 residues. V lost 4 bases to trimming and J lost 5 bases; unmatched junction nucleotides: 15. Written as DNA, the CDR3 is TGCGCCAGCAGCCTCAGCGGGACGGGATTTTCGGACGAGCAGTACTTC. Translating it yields CASSLSGTGFSDEQYF.

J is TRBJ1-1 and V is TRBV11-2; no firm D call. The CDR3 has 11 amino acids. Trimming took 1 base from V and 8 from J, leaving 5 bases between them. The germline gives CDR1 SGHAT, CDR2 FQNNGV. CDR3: CASSLGNEAFF. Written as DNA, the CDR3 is TGTGCCAGCAGCTTAGGTAACGAAGCTTTCTTT.